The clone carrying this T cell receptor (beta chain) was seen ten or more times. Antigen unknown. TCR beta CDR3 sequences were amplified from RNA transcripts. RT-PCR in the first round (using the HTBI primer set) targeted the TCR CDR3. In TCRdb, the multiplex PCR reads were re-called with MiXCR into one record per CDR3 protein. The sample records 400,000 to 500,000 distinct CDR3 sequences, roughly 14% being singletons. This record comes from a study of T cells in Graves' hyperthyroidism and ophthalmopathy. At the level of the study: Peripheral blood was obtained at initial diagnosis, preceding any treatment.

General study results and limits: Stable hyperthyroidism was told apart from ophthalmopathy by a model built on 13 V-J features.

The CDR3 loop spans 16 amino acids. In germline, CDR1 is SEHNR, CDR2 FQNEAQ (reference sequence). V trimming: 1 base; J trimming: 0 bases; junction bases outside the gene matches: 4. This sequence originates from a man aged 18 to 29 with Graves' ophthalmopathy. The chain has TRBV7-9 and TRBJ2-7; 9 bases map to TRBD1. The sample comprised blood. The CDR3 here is CASSLGTGDSSYEQYF. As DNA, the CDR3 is TGTGCCAGCAGCTTAGGGACAGGGGACAGCTCCTACGAGCAGTACTTC.